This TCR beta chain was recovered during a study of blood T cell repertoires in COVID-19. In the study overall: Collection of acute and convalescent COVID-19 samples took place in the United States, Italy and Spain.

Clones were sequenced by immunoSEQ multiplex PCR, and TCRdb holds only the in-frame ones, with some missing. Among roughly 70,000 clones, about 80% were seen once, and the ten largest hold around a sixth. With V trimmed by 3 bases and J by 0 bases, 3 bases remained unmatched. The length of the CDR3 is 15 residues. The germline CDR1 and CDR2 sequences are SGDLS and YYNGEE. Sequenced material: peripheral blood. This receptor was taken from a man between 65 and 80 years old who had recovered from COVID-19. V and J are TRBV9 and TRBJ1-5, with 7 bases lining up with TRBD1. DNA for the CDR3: TGTGCCAGCAGCGCTACAGGGGCTAGCAATCAGCCCCAGCATTTT. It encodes CASSATGASNQPQHF. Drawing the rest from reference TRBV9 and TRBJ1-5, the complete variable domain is DSGVTQTPKHLITATGQRVTLRCSPRSGDLSVYWYQQSLDQGLQFLIQYYNGEERAKGNILERFSAQQFPDLHSELNLSSLELGDSALYFCASSATGASNQPQHFGDGTRLSIL.